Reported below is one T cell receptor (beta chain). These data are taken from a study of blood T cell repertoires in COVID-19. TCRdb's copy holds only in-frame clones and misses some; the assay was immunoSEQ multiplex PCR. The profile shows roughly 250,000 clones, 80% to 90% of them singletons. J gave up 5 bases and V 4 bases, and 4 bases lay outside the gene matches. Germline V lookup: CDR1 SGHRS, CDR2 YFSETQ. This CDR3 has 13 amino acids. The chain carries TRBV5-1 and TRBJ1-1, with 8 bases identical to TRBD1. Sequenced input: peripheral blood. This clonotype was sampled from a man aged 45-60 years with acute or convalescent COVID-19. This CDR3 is CASSGQGGTEAFF. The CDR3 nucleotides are TGCGCCAGCAGCGGACAGGGTGGTACTGAAGCTTTCTTT. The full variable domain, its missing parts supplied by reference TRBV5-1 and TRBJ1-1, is KAGVTQTPRYLIKTRGQQVTLSCSPISGHRSVSWYQQTPGQGLQFLFEYFSETQRNKGNFPGRFSGRQFSNSRSEMNVSTLELGDSALYLCASSGQGGTEAFFGQGTRLTVV.